The rows below give T cell receptor beta chains drawn from one sample of a study of T cell repertoires in cytomegalovirus infection. TCRdb re-called the reads through MiXCR, storing one row per CDR3 protein. The sample shows some 250,000 distinct CDR3 sequences, approximately 8.3% of them seen only once. The sample taken for sequencing was PBMCs. The receptors were gathered from a human donor in good health (CMV status not recorded). Some clones in this sample may be carry-over from other donors' samples. Each CDR3 is given with its conserved first and last residue. Each record gives: J gene, D gene, clone size, V gene, CDR3 DNA, CDR3 protein. D genes are given only for firm matches. Rows may omit the clone size; those that give it use once, few, many or a size class.

J: TRBJ2-7
D: -
size: many
V: TRBV7-9
DNA: TGTGCCAGCAGCTTAGAAATTCAGTACGAGCAGTACTTC
CDR3: CASSLEIQYEQYF

J: TRBJ2-5
D: -
size: many
V: TRBV7-2
DNA: TGTGCCAGCAGCTTAGAACATAGACGGGGGCCAGAGACCCAGTACTTC
CDR3: CASSLEHRRGPETQYF

J: TRBJ2-7
D: -
size: many
V: TRBV5-4
DNA: TGTGCCAGCAGCTGGGCAGGGCCGACCTACGAGCAGTACTTC
CDR3: CASSWAGPTYEQYF

J: TRBJ1-1
D: -
size: many
V: TRBV20-1
DNA: TGCAGTGCTCCCGGGGGGGCTGGGGACACTGAAGCTTTCTTT
CDR3: CSAPGGAGDTEAFF

J: TRBJ2-6
D: TRBD1
size: -
V: TRBV28
DNA: TGTGCCAGCAGTTTCTACAGGGGGCGACTCTCTGGGGCCAACGTCCTGACTTTC
CDR3: CASSFYRGRLSGANVLTF

J: TRBJ1-1
D: -
size: few
V: TRBV6-5
DNA: TGTGCCAGCAGTTACTCGATTGGGGGCACTGAAGCTTTCTTT
CDR3: CASSYSIGGTEAFF

J: TRBJ1-6
D: -
size: -
V: TRBV20-1
DNA: TGCAGTGCTAAGGAACGGGGCTCCTATAATTCACCCCTCCACTTT
CDR3: CSAKERGSYNSPLHF

J: TRBJ2-2
D: -
size: -
V: TRBV5-4
DNA: TGTGCCAGCCGCCTCGTGGGGGACGCGGGGGAGCTGTTTTTT
CDR3: CASRLVGDAGELFF

J: TRBJ2-1
D: -
size: many
V: TRBV28
DNA: TGTGCCAGCAGTTTAGGGGCCAGGGAGAATGAGCAGTTCTTC
CDR3: CASSLGARENEQFF

J: TRBJ1-4
D: -
size: many
V: TRBV7-8
DNA: TGTGCCAGCAGCAGAGCTACATTCAACGTGGATGAAAAACTGTTTTTT
CDR3: CASSRATFNVDEKLFF

J: TRBJ2-1
D: -
size: many
V: TRBV7-9
DNA: TGTGCCAGCAGCTTGGAGCGGAGCTCCTACAATGAGCAGTTCTTC
CDR3: CASSLERSSYNEQFF

J: TRBJ2-7
D: TRBD1
size: many
V: TRBV12-5
DNA: TGTGCTAGTGCCCTCCTGGACAGGGGAAATTCCTACGAGCAGTACTTC
CDR3: CASALLDRGNSYEQYF

J: TRBJ1-5
D: -
size: many
V: TRBV12-3/TRBV12-4
DNA: TGTGCCAGCAGTTTAAACGACAATCAGCCCCAGCATTTT
CDR3: CASSLNDNQPQHF

J: TRBJ1-1
D: TRBD1
size: many
V: TRBV27
DNA: TGTGCCAGCAGTTTCCGAACAGGGGGGAAGACTGAAGCTTTCTTT
CDR3: CASSFRTGGKTEAFF

J: TRBJ1-4
D: -
size: many
V: TRBV6-2/TRBV6-3
DNA: TGTGCCAGCAGCCCAAGAGACCTTCATAATGAAAAACTGTTTTTT
CDR3: CASSPRDLHNEKLFF

J: TRBJ1-1
D: -
size: many
V: TRBV28
DNA: TGTGCCAGCAGTCTAGCGGGACGGGACACTGAAGCTTTCTTT
CDR3: CASSLAGRDTEAFF

J: TRBJ2-6
D: -
size: -
V: TRBV5-8
DNA: TGTGCCAGCAGCTTCGGAGGGAGTAGGGCCAACGTCCTGACTTTC
CDR3: CASSFGGSRANVLTF

J: TRBJ1-4
D: -
size: many
V: TRBV7-2
DNA: TGTGCCAGCAGCTTAGGGGCTTCAACTAATGAAAAACTGTTTTTT
CDR3: CASSLGASTNEKLFF